Reported below is one T cell receptor beta chain. In germline, CDR1 is DFQATT, CDR2 SNEGSKA (reference sequence). The CDR3 is made up of 10 amino acids. Trimming left V 5 bases short and J 4 bases short, with 5 bases between. 5'RACE template switching generated TCR cDNA, adding a universal primer site and UMIs. A single record per CDR3 protein comes from TCRdb applying MiXCR to the 5' RACE reads. The table records 500,000 to 650,000 distinct CDR3 sequences, about 15% of them present only once. This specimen comes from a study of T cells after yellow fever vaccination. The rearrangement links TRBV20-1 to TRBJ1-1; D is unclear. This clonotype was sampled from a man between 18 and 35 years old who received the YFV17D yellow fever vaccine. Sequencing used PBMCs, obtained around 5 days after the first yellow fever vaccination. Here the CDR3 DNA reads TGCAGTGCTCCGAGCACTGAAGCTTTCTTT. Translated, it gives CSAPSTEAFF.